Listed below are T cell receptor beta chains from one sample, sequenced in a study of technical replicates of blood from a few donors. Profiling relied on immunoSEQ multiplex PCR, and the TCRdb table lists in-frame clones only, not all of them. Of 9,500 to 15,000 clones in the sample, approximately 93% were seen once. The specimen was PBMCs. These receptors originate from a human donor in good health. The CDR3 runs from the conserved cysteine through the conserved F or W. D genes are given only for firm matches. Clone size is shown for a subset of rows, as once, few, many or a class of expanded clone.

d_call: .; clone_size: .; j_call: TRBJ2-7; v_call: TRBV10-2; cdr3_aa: CASSEGGVFYEQYF; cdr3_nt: TGCGCCAGCAGTGAGGGGGGCGTTTTTTACGAGCAGTACTTC
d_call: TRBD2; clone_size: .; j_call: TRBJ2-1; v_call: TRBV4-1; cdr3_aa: CASSQSQTSGSHNEQFF; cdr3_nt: TGCGCCAGCAGCCAATCCCAAACTAGCGGGTCCCACAATGAGCAGTTCTTC
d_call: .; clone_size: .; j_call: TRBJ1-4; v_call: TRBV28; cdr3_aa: CASPKGRVANEKLFF; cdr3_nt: TGTGCCAGCCCCAAGGGGAGGGTGGCTAATGAAAAACTGTTTTTT
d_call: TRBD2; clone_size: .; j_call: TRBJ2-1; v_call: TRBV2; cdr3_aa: CASRVGLAGWNEQFF; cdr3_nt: TGTGCCAGCAGGGTTGGACTAGCGGGATGGAATGAGCAGTTCTTC
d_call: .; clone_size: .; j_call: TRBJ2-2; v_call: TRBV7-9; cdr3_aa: CASSLGDRLNTGELFF; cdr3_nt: TGTGCCAGCAGCTTAGGTGACAGGCTCAACACCGGGGAGCTGTTTTTT
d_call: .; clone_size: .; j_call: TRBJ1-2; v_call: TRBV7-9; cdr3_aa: CASSFMEGTSYGYTF; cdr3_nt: TGTGCCAGCAGCTTTATGGAGGGAACGAGCTATGGCTACACCTTC
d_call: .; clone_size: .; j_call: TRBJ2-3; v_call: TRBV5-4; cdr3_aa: CASSLSGAGYFTDTQYF; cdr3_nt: TGTGCCAGCAGCTTGTCGGGTGCTGGATATTTCACAGATACGCAGTATTTT
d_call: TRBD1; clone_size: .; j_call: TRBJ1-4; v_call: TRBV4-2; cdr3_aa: CASGKQGETNEKLFF; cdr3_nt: TGTGCCAGCGGGAAGCAGGGGGAAACTAATGAAAAACTGTTTTTT
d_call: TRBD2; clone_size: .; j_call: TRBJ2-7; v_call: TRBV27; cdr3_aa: CASSSSLAGGPGREQYF; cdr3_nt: TGTGCCAGCAGTAGTTCACTAGCGGGAGGGCCCGGGCGGGAGCAGTACTTC
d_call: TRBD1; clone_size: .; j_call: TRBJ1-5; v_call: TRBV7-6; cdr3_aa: CASSTTGGGNQPQHF; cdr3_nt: TGTGCCAGCAGCACCACAGGGGGGGGCAATCAGCCCCAGCATTTT
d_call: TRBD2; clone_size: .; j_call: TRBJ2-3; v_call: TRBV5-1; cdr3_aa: CASSFAPSGTSTDTQYF; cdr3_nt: TGCGCCAGCAGCTTTGCTCCTAGCGGCACTAGCACAGATACGCAGTATTTT
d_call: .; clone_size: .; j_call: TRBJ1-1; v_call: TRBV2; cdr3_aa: CASSKTGTPKTNTEAFF; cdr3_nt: TGTGCCAGCAGTAAAACCGGGACACCTAAAACAAACACTGAAGCTTTCTTT
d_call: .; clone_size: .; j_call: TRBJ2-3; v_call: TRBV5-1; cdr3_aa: CASSLALASRDTQYF; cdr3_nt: TGCGCCAGCAGCTTAGCGCTCGCCTCCCGGGATACGCAGTATTTT
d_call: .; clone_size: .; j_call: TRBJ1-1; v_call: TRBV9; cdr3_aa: CASSGTGELNTEAFF; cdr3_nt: TGTGCCAGCAGCGGCACAGGTGAGTTGAACACTGAAGCTTTCTTT
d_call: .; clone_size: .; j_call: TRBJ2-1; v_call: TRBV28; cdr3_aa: CASTNTLRRQFF; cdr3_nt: TGTGCCAGCACCAATACCCTTCGTAGACAGTTCTTC
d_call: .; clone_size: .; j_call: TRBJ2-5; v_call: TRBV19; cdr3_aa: CASSIGLGGHETQYF; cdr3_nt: TGTGCCAGTAGTATTGGTTTGGGGGGGCATGAGACCCAGTACTTC
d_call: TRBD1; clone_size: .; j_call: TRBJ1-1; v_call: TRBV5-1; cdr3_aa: CASSFMQGATTEAFF; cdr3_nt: TGCGCCAGCAGCTTTATGCAGGGGGCGACCACTGAAGCTTTCTTT
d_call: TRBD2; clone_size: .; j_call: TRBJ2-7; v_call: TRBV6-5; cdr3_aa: CATRTSRGSNLYF; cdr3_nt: TGTGCCACCCGCACTAGCCGCGGGAGTAACCTGTACTTC
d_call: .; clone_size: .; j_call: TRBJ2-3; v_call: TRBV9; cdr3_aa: CASSSRTVSTDTQYF; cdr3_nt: TGTGCCAGCAGCTCCCGGACTGTTAGCACAGATACGCAGTATTTT
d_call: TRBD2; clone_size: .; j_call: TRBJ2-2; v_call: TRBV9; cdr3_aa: CASSPRKEASGANTGELFF; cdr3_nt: TGTGCCAGCAGCCCCCGGAAGGAGGCTAGCGGTGCGAACACCGGGGAGCTGTTTTTT
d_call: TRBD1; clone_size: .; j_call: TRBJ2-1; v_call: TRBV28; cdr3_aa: CASKGALSYNEQFF; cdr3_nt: TGTGCCAGCAAGGGGGCCTTATCCTACAATGAGCAGTTCTTC
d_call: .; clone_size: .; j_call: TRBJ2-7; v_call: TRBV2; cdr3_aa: CASSRARDTEQYF; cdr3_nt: TGTGCCAGCAGTCGTGCTCGGGATACCGAGCAGTACTTC
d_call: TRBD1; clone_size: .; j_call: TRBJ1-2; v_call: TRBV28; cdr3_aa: CASSIQGGGYTF; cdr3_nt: TGTGCCAGCAGCATACAGGGGGGTGGCTACACCTTC
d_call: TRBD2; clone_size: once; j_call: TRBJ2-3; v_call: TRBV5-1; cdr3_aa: CASSSRLAGGADTQYF; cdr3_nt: TGCGCCAGCAGCTCCCGACTAGCGGGAGGGGCAGATACGCAGTATTTT
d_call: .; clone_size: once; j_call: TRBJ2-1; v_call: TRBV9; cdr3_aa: CASSPGQGNNEQFF; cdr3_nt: TGTGCCAGCAGCCCAGGACAAGGTAACAATGAGCAGTTCTTC
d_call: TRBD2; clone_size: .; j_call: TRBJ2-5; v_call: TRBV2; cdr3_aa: CASSEGGALAVQETQYF; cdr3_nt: TGTGCCAGCAGTGAAGGTGGGGCACTAGCGGTGCAAGAGACCCAGTACTTC
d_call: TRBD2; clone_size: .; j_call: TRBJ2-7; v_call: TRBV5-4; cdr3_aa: CASSPPGGQASYEQYF; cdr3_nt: TGTGCCAGCAGCCCCCCGGGAGGCCAGGCCTCCTACGAGCAGTACTTC
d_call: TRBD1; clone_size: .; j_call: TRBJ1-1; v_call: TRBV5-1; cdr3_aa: CASSRGTEPLNTEAFF; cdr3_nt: TGCGCCAGCAGCCGAGGGACAGAACCCTTGAACACTGAAGCTTTCTTT
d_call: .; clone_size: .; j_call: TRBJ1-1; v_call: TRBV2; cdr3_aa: CASRPTREGEAFF; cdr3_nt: TGTGCCAGCAGGCCGACGAGGGAAGGAGAAGCTTTCTTT
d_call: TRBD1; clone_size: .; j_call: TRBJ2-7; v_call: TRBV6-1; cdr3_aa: CASTLGAGGSYEQYF; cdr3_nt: TGTGCCAGCACCCTGGGGGCAGGGGGTTCCTACGAGCAGTACTTC
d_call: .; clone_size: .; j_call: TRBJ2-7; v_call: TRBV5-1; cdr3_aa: CASRGGTGISGRRQEQYF; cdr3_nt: TGCGCCAGCAGGGGTGGGACAGGGATTAGCGGGAGGCGGCAGGAGCAGTACTTC
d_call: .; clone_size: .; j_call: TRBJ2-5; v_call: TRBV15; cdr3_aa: CATSWNREQETQYF; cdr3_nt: TGTGCCACCAGCTGGAACAGAGAACAAGAGACCCAGTACTTC
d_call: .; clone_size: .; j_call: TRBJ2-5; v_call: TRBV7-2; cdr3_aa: CASSSVAIQETQYF; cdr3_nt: TGTGCCAGCAGCTCCGTGGCCATCCAAGAGACCCAGTACTTC
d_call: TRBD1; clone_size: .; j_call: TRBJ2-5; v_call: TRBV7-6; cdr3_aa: CASSSTGGVTTGNF; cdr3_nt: TGTGCCAGCAGCTCTACAGGGGGCGTCACCACTGGGAACTTC
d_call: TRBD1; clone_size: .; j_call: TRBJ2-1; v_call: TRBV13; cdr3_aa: CASRIIILTGVSGEQFF; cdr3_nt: TGTGCCAGCAGAATTATCATTTTGACAGGGGTAAGCGGTGAGCAGTTCTTC
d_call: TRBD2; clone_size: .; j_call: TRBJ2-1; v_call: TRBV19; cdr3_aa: CASSPLAGAYNEQFF; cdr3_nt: TGTGCCAGTAGTCCACTAGCGGGGGCTTACAATGAGCAGTTCTTC
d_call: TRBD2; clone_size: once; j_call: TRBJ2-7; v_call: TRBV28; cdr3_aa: CASSAQHLWGTSGPYEQYF; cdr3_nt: TGTGCCAGCAGTGCCCAACACCTCTGGGGGACTAGCGGCCCCTACGAGCAGTACTTC
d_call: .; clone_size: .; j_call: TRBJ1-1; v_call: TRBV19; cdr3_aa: CASSLGIFYTEAFF; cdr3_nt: TGTGCCAGTAGCCTAGGAATTTTTTACACTGAAGCTTTCTTT
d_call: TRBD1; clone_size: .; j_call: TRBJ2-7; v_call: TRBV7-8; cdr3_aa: CASSARQGTYEQYF; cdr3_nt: TGTGCCAGCAGCGCCCGACAGGGAACCTACGAGCAGTACTTC
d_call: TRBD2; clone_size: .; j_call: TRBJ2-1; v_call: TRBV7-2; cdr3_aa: CASSLLAGGATEQFF; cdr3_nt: TGTGCCAGCAGCTTACTAGCGGGGGGTGCCACTGAGCAGTTCTTC
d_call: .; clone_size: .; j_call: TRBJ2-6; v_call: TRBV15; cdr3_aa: CATSRVPSTGHSSGANVLTF; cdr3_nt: TGTGCCACCAGCAGAGTCCCCTCGACAGGTCATAGCTCTGGGGCCAACGTCCTGACTTTC
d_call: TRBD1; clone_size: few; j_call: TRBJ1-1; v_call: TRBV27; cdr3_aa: CASSFKMTGTVNTEAFF; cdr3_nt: TGTGCCAGCAGTTTCAAAATGACAGGGACGGTGAACACTGAAGCTTTCTTT
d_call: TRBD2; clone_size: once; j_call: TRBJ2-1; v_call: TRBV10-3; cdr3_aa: CAISEGTSGRGYNEQFF; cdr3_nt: TGTGCCATCAGTGAAGGGACTAGCGGGAGGGGCTACAATGAGCAGTTCTTC
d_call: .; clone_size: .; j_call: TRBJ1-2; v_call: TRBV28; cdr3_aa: CASSLGSGYTF; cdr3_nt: TGTGCCAGCAGCTTGGGGAGTGGCTACACCTTC
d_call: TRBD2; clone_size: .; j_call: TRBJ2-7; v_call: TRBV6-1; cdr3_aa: CASRGPPGTTREQYF; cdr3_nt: TGTGCCAGCAGGGGTCCCCCCGGGACTACGCGCGAGCAGTACTTC
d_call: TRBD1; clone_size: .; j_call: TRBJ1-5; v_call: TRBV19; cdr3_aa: CASSASGTELYSNQPQHF; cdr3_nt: TGTGCCAGTAGTGCCTCCGGGACAGAACTGTATAGCAATCAGCCCCAGCATTTT
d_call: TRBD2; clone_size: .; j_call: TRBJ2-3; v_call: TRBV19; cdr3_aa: CASSNQVTSGKDTQYF; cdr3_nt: TGTGCCAGTAGTAATCAGGTGACTAGCGGGAAAGATACGCAGTATTTT
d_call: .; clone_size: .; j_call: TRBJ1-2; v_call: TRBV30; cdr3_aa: CAWSGSDYTF; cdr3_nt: TGTGCCTGGAGTGGCTCAGACTACACCTTC
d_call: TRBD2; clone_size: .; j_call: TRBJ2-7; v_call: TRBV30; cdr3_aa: CAWSVGGDLYEQYF; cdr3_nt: TGTGCCTGGAGTGTGGGAGGGGACCTCTACGAGCAGTACTTC
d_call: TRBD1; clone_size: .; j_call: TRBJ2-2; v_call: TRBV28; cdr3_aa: CASSLWGTGGRTGELFF; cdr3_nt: TGTGCCAGCAGTTTATGGGGGACAGGGGGCAGAACCGGGGAGCTGTTTTTT
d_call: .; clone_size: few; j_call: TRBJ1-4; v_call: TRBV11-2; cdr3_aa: CASSLVGHDNEKLFF; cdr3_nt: TGTGCCAGCAGCTTAGTGGGACACGATAATGAAAAACTGTTTTTT
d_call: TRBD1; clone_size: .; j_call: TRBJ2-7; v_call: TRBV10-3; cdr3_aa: CAIRGDRYEQYF; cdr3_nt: TGTGCCATCAGGGGGGACAGGTACGAGCAGTACTTC
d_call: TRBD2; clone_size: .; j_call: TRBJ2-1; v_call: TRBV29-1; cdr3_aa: CSVVLGSGNLDEQFF; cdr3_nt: TGCAGCGTTGTGCTTGGTAGCGGGAATTTGGATGAGCAGTTCTTC
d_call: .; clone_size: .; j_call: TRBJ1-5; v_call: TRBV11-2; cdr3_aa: CASSLVGDQPQHF; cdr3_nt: TGTGCCAGCAGCTTAGTGGGAGATCAGCCCCAGCATTTT
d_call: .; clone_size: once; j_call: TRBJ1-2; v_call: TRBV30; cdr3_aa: CAWSVLTNYGYTF; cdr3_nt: TGTGCCTGGAGTGTACTTACTAACTATGGCTACACCTTC
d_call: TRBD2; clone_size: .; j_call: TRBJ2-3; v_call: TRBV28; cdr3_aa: CASSFSGRAKADTQYF; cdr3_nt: TGTGCCAGCAGTTTTAGCGGGAGGGCCAAGGCAGATACGCAGTATTTT